This T cell receptor (beta chain) originates from a study of cytomegalovirus exposure and HLA in healthy donors. On the study more broadly: Genetic ancestry analysis placed 81% of the 300 to 400 donors that were genotyped in the Caucasian-associated cluster.

The CDR3 totals 15 residues. V shed 4 bases and J 5 bases; nucleotides not matched to a gene: 6. The germline CDR1 and CDR2 sequences are SGHRS and YFSETQ. The PCR had 60 Vbeta and 13 Jbeta primers. TCRdb's copy holds only in-frame clones and misses some; the assay was immunoSEQ multiplex PCR. The sample has roughly 180,000 clones, 80% to 85% seen once. The sequence came from a boy between 10 and 17 years old in good health and CMV-seronegative. Sequencing input: PBMCs. This chain connects TRBV5-1 to TRBJ2-1, with 10 bases lining up with TRBD2. CDR3 loop: CASSVLAGVNNEQFF. As DNA, the CDR3 is TGCGCCAGCAGCGTTCTAGCGGGGGTAAACAATGAGCAGTTCTTC.